This entry concerns a single TCR beta chain. Its cognate antigen has yet to be identified. Base-call qualities are not available, and no considerably larger clone is one nucleotide away. This entry is derived from a study of blood T cell repertoires in COVID-19 (dated by TCRdb to the early 2020s). About the study as a whole: Collaborator samples came from the United States, Italy and Spain and covered acute and convalescent phases of COVID-19. The prospective study material was composed of cDNA or gDNA derived from T cells, B-cell-depleted T cells, or PBMCs. Deeply sampled blood TCRbeta repertoires from subjects exposed to, actively infected with, or recovered from COVID-19 were included in the dataset. A freely available public database, intended as a resource for researchers studying the immune response to SARS-CoV-2, is where the repertoires were released. Samples came from the ongoing ImmuneRACE study (first 160 participants) plus 1,254 subjects from 6 global collaborators. Nearly every sample came with metadata listing a de-identified subject ID, COVID-19 status, age in years and sex. Where HLA class I and class II types were available, the types were taken from metadata supplied by the sample provider, not from assay-based typing. Here is what the overall study found, with its caveats: Clinical and demographic metadata were provided uncurated, with the amount varying by source and participant.

The collaborating institutions used their own protocols to collect whole blood in K2EDTA tubes. For TCRbeta analysis, collaborator samples were shipped as frozen whole blood, as isolated PBMCs, or as DNA extracted from either sample type. CDR1 and CDR2 (MDHEN, SYDVKM) derive from the germline V gene. The CDR3 spans 15 residues, from the cysteine through the phenylalanine. Only the CDR3 region is kept as DNA, spanning 45 bases read in frame from base 1. V is pared back by 5 bases and J by 0 bases, with 14 bases lying between the germline termini. The immunoSEQ Assay, a bias-controlled multiplex PCR, was used to amplify TCRbeta CDR3 regions from genomic DNA. The study's own analysis went as follows. The number of nucleated cells in each sample was estimated from the amplification of reference gene primers within the assay. To quantify the absolute abundance of each unique TCRbeta CDR3 rearrangement, sequence reads were collapsed and filtered. Productive Simpson clonality was computed per sample as the square root of Simpson's diversity index over productive rearrangements. Sourced from immuneACCESS, this table was stored by TCRdb with only in-frame sequences that have V and J called. A share of the clones is absent; for the studies checked, an unresolved V gene accounts for under half, and the remainder has no known explanation. The V and J calls and clone size come from that table; D and trimming were worked out from the DNA. Across this sample there are about 240,000 clones, with about four fifths seen only once. 3.4% of the sample comes from the top ten.

The clonotype was recovered from a woman aged 18-35 years with acute or convalescent COVID-19. The rearrangement combines TRBV28 with TRBJ2-7; the D gene is not confidently resolved. The sequenced material came from peripheral blood. Read as DNA, the sequence is TGTGCCAGCAGTCTCTACCTAGACTTCTCCTACGAGCAGTACTTC. Its coded protein is CASSLYLDFSYEQYF.